This entry lists 11 T cell receptor beta chains sequenced from one sample in a study of tumor-infiltrating lymphocytes in primary liver carcinoma. They got blood RNA out of unsorted whole blood and also pulled out germline DNA. TCR beta cDNA was prepared out of roughly 520 ng total RNA by means of a constant-region primer. Generation of the TCR beta libraries relied on three nested multiplex PCR rounds using slightly modified ARM-PCR. With TRBV1-TRBV30 forward primers and a C-beta reverse primer, the first two PCR rounds were run for around 10 cycles each. TCRdb reprocessed the multiplex PCR reads with MiXCR, giving one entry per CDR3 protein. The profile shows roughly 180,000 distinct CDR3 sequences, about 60% of them singletons. The sequencing input was peripheral blood. The source of these receptors is a man aged 40-49 years with primary liver carcinoma and hepatitis B virus infection.

This CDR3 is CASSLSGREVNYGYTF. The CDR3 DNA sequence: TGCGCCAGCAGCTTGAGCGGTAGAGAAGTTAACTATGGCTACACCTTC. The chain carries TRBV5-1 and TRBJ1-2, with D hard to call. The CDR3 runs to 16 residues. Trimming removed 1 base at V and 1 base at J, with 14 bases between. The germline gives CDR1 SGHRS, CDR2 YFSETQ.

About this clonotype: Relative to the germline gene, one junction end is altered; a read error may explain this. The rearrangement links TRBV11-2 to TRBJ2-5; D is perhaps TRBD2 (6 bases). In germline, CDR1 is SGHAT, CDR2 FQNNGV. The CDR3 runs to 14 residues. The DNA of the CDR3 is TGTGCCAGCAGCTTTGGACTAACCGCAGAGGCCCAGTACTTC. Protein sequence: CASSFGLTAEAQYF.

V gene TRBV7-9 combines with J gene TRBJ1-4, with D unclear. The V gene lost 6 bases and the J gene lost 6 bases, with 8 bases spanning the gap. The CDR3 length is 12 residues. Germline CDR1 and CDR2: SEHNR and FQNEAQ (reference sequence). CDR3 sequence reads: CASRSKDEKLFF. The CDR3 DNA is TGTGCCAGCAGGAGTAAGGATGAAAAACTGTTTTTT.

This clonotype was observed many times. The rearrangement links TRBV11-2 to TRBJ2-7; D possibly corresponds to TRBD2 (6 bases). Trimming left V 1 base short and J 7 bases short, with 20 bases between. This CDR3 comprises 16 residues. In germline, CDR1 is SGHAT, CDR2 FQNNGV. The CDR3 DNA reads as TGTGCCAGCAGCTTAGGCGGCGAGGACTACCGTTTGGAGCAGTACTTC. Protein: CASSLGGEDYRLEQYF.

The V gene is TRBV29-1, the J gene TRBJ2-5, with D possibly TRBD1 on 7 matching bases. Trimming took 5 bases from V and 8 from J, leaving 21 bases between them. Germline values: CDR1 SQVTM, CDR2 ANQGSEA. This CDR3 comprises 14 residues. The CDR3 here is CSVRMTGRSDTQYF. CDR3 DNA: TGCAGCGTTCGAATGACAGGGAGGTCTGATACCCAGTACTTC.

As regards this clonotype: The junction departs from the called germline gene at one end, perhaps through a read error. This chain uses TRBV7-8 with TRBJ1-5; TRBD1 aligns across 7 bases. Germline CDR1 SGHVS, CDR2 FQNEAQ. The length of the CDR3 is 16 residues. CDR3 bases: TGTGCCAGCAGCTTAAGGAGGGGGCTGAGCAATGAGCCCCAGCATTTT. Amino acid sequence: CASSLRRGLSNEPQHF.

Regarding this clonotype: The junction departs from germline at one end; a sequencing error may be responsible. The CDR3 loop reads CASSLFQVVSETQYF. The CDR3 nucleotides are TGTGCTAGCAGCTTATTCCAGGTGGTATCGGAGACCCAGTACTTC. The chain uses TRBV11-2 and TRBJ2-5; no reliable D call. This CDR3 is 15 amino acids long. Germline V lookup: CDR1 SGHAT, CDR2 FQNNGV.

Ten or more counts support this clonotype. V is TRBV11-2 and J is TRBJ2-1, with TRBD2 matching 7 bases. Germline V lookup: CDR1 SGHAT, CDR2 FQNNGV. There are 15 residues in the CDR3. Trimming at V came to 3 bases and at J to 3 bases, leaving 5 bases not matched to a gene. This CDR3 is CASSFELARYNEQFF. CDR3 bases: TGTGCCAGCAGCTTTGAACTAGCGCGCTACAATGAGCAGTTCTTC. Together with reference TRBV11-2 and TRBJ2-1, the CDR3 gives the full variable domain: EAGVAQSPRYKIIEKRQSVAFWCNPISGHATLYWYQQILGQGPKLLIQFQNNGVVDDSQLPKDRFSAERLKGVDSTLKIQPAKLEDSAVYLCASSFELARYNEQFFGPGTRLTVL.

At least ten counts were recorded for this clonotype. V and J are TRBV11-2 and TRBJ1-3; TRBD1 might be the D (5 bases). This CDR3 region has 15 residues. Germline CDR1 reads SGHAT; CDR2 reads FQNNGV. V was trimmed by 6 bases and J by 0 bases, leaving 12 bases between them. The CDR3: CASSFGDASGNTIYF. DNA for the CDR3: TGTGCCAGCAGTTTTGGGGACGCCTCTGGAAACACCATATATTTT.

As regards this clonotype: The conserved closing phenylalanine or tryptophan is absent in this CDR3, likely reflecting a read error. The chain recombines TRBV28 with TRBJ2-7; 13 bases agree with TRBD2. The V gene end was trimmed by 9 bases and the J gene end by 5 bases; junction bases not matched to a gene: 13. The CDR3 spans 16 residues. Germline CDR1 and CDR2: MDHEN and SYDVKM. For the CDR3, the DNA is TGTGCCAGTAGACGGACTAGCGGGAGCCTCGGGGACGAGCAGTACTTA. Translation gives CASRRTSGSLGDEQYL.

The J gene is TRBJ1-5, the V gene TRBV6-2 or TRBV6-3; D is perhaps TRBD1 (6 bases). CDR3 length equals 15 residues. V dropped 7 bases and J dropped 6 bases, with 19 bases sitting between them. The V gene's germline CDR1 is MNHEY and CDR2 SVGEGT. The DNA of the CDR3 is TGTGCCAGCACCAAGGGGGGAGGGGATCGTCAGCCCCAGCATTTT. It codes for CASTKGGGDRQPQHF.